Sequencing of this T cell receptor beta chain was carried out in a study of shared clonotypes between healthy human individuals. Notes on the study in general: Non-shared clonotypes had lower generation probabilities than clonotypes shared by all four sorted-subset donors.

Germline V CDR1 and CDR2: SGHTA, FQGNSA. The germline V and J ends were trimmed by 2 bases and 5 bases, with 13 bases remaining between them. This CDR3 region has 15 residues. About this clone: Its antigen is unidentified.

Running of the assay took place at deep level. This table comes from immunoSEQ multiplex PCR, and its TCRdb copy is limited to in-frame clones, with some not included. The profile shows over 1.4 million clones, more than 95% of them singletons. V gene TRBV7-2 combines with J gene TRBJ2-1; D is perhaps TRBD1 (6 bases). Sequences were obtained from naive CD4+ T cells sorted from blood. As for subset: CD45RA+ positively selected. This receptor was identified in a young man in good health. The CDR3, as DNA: TGTGCCAGCAGCTTACTTAGGGGGATCGACAATGAGCAGTTCTTC. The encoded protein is CASSLLRGIDNEQFF. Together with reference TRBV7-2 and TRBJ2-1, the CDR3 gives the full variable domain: GAGVSQSPSNKVTEKGKDVELRCDPISGHTALYWYRQSLGQGLEFLIYFQGNSAPDKSGLPSDRFSAERTGGSVSTLTIQRTQQEDSAVYLCASSLLRGIDNEQFFGPGTRLTVL.